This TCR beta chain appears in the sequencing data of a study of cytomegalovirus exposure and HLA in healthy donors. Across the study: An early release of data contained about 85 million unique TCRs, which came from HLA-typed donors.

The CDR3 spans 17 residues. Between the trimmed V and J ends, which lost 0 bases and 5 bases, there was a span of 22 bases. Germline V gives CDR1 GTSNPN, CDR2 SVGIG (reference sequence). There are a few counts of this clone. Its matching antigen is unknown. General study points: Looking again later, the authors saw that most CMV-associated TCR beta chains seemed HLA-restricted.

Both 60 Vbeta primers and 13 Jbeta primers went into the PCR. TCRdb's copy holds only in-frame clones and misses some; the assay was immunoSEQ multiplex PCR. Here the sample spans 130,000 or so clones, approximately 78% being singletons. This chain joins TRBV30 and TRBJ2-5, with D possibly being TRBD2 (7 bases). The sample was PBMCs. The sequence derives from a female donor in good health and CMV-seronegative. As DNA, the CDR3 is TGTGCCTGGAGTGTCACATGGGGGGGCCCCCCGGGTGAGACCCAGTACTTC. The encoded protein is CAWSVTWGGPPGETQYF.